The 30 T cell receptor beta chains in this list originate from one sample, sequenced in a study of technical replicates of blood from a handful of donors. Sequenced by immunoSEQ multiplex PCR; TCRdb stores in-frame clones only, minus some. The table has about 83,000 clones, around nine tenths seen once; the top ten hold around 0.24%. Sequencing was done on a sample of T cells isolated from PBMCs. These receptors were taken from a human donor in good health.

The CDR3 DNA reads as TGTGCCAGCAGCGTAGGGCAGGATAACTATGGCTACACCTTC. Translation gives CASSVGQDNYGYTF. The rearrangement joins TRBV9 to TRBJ1-2; D not certain. Germline V lookup: CDR1 SGDLS, CDR2 YYNGEE. This CDR3 is built from 14 residues. The ends were cut back, 0 bases at V and 1 base at J, with 7 bases in the middle.

This rearrangement joins TRBV6-6 to TRBJ1-2; D is uncertain. Germline V gene sequence: CDR1 MNHNY, CDR2 SVGAGI (reference sequence). The CDR3 has 13 residues. V lost 6 bases and J lost 4, with 12 bases in between. DNA for the CDR3: TGTGCCAGCAGCTCTGACAAGACCTATGGCTACACCTTC. Translation gives CASSSDKTYGYTF.

This sequence joins TRBV7-9 and TRBJ2-1; 14 bases map to TRBD2. The CDR3 is made up of 16 amino acids. Looked up from germline, CDR1 is SEHNR and CDR2 is FQNEAQ (reference sequence). With V trimmed by 5 bases and J by 1 base, 1 base remained unmatched. The CDR3, as DNA: TGTGCCAGCAGCGGGACTAGCGGGAGATCCTACAATGAGCAGTTCTTC. Translated, it gives CASSGTSGRSYNEQFF. The full variable domain, completed using reference TRBV7-9 and TRBJ2-1, is DTGVSQNPRHKITKRGQNVTFRCDPISEHNRLYWYRQTLGQGPEFLTYFQNEAQLEKSRLLSDRFSAERPKGSFSTLEIQRTEQGDSAMYLCASSGTSGRSYNEQFFGPGTRLTVL.

In regard to this clone: A read error may account for a junction end that differs from germline. This chain connects TRBV11-2 to TRBJ2-2; tentatively, D is TRBD2 (5 bases). CDR1 and CDR2 (germline): SGHAT, FQNNGV. This CDR3 is built from 15 residues. CDR3 amino acids: CASSFSSPNPGELFF. In DNA, the CDR3 is TGTGCCAGCAGCTTCTCTAGCCCGAACCCCGGGGAGCTGTTTTTT.

The J gene is TRBJ1-1, the V gene TRBV19; no firm D call. In germline, CDR1 is LNHDA, CDR2 SQIVND (reference sequence). CDR3 size: 13 residues. V was trimmed by 3 bases and J by 1 base, leaving 6 bases between them. The CDR3 region has the DNA TGTGCCAGTAGTATTGGCAGGAACACTGAAGCTTTCTTT. This codes for CASSIGRNTEAFF.

The chain joins TRBV7-2 to TRBJ2-5; D not resolved. The CDR3 loop spans 12 amino acids. The ends were cut back, 2 bases at V and 3 bases at J, with 4 bases in the middle. Germline V gene lookup returns CDR1 SGHTA and CDR2 FQGNSA. This CDR3 reads CASSLTEETQYF. CDR3 DNA sequence: TGTGCCAGCAGCTTAACGGAAGAGACCCAGTACTTC.

The count of this clone is one. The chain links TRBV7-2 to TRBJ1-4; 7 positions agree with TRBD1. CDR1 and CDR2 from the germline V gene are SGHTA and FQGNSA. This CDR3 contains 15 residues. Trimming took 2 bases from V and 10 from J; bases not matched to a gene: 10. The CDR3 DNA reads TGTGCCAGCAGCTTATCGGCCAGGGGGTACGGAAAACTGTTTTTT. It specifies CASSLSARGYGKLFF.

The chain joins TRBV7-2 to TRBJ2-7, with a weak D call TRBD1 (6 bases). CDR1 and CDR2 from the germline V gene are SGHTA and FQGNSA. The CDR3 runs to 14 residues. Trimming removed 3 bases at V and 0 bases at J, with 9 bases between. CDR3 in DNA: TGTGCCAGCAGCTTGGGGGCGGTCTCCTACGAGCAGTACTTC. Protein sequence: CASSLGAVSYEQYF.

This chain joins TRBV5-1 and TRBJ2-5; 11 bases align to TRBD1. Germline assignment: CDR1 SGHRS and CDR2 YFSETQ. Trimming cost V 3 bases and J 5 bases; bases outside gene matches: 9. This CDR3 comprises 16 residues. CDR3 residues: CASSSSTRDRGETQYF. The CDR3 nucleotides are TGCGCCAGCAGCTCCAGTACACGGGACAGGGGGGAGACCCAGTACTTC.

This clone was observed once. The chain combines TRBV25-1 with TRBJ2-5; 9 bases fit TRBD1. Germline assignment: CDR1 MGHDK and CDR2 SYGVNS. V was pared by 5 bases and J by 4 bases, with 8 bases of the junction left unmatched. This CDR3 has 15 residues. The CDR3 bases are TGTGCCAGCAGTATTGGGACAGGGTTCCGAGAGACCCAGTACTTC. Translation: CASSIGTGFRETQYF.

This chain links TRBV27 with TRBJ1-3, with D unclear. Looked up from germline, CDR1 is MNHEY and CDR2 is SMNVEV (reference sequence). V was cut by 9 bases and J by 3 bases, with 18 bases left in between. CDR3 length: 15 residues. This CDR3 reads CASTSAFGLGNTIYF. The CDR3 coding sequence is TGTGCCAGTACTTCAGCGTTCGGTCTTGGAAACACCATATATTTT.

The chain has TRBV30 and TRBJ1-2, with a weak D call TRBD1 (5 bases). Germline CDR1 reads GTSNPN; CDR2 reads SVGIG (reference sequence). The CDR3 length is 14 residues. The ends were cut back, 0 bases at V and 8 bases at J, with 16 bases in the middle. DNA for the CDR3: TGTGCCTGGAGTGTACGCTTGGGAGGGGACGGCTACACCTTC. Amino acids: CAWSVRLGGDGYTF.

The CDR3 DNA follows: TGCGCCAGCAGCCGGGACAGATTAAACACCGGGGAGCTGTTTTTT. Amino acids: CASSRDRLNTGELFF. The genes are TRBV5-1 and TRBJ2-2; 7 bases match TRBD1. Germline V CDR1 and CDR2: SGHRS, YFSETQ. There are 15 residues in the CDR3. The junction had 5 bases not matched to a gene; V was cut back by 4 bases and J by 2 bases.

Written as DNA, the CDR3 is TGTGCCAGTAGGGGGATTGCGTCGGGACAGGACTTCTCCTACGAGCAGTACTTC. Translation: CASRGIASGQDFSYEQYF. V is TRBV19 and J is TRBJ2-7; TRBD1 aligns across 8 bases. This CDR3 is 18 amino acids long. Germline V lookup: CDR1 LNHDA, CDR2 SQIVND (reference sequence). J was trimmed by 0 bases and V by 6 bases; bases with no gene match: 16.

The chain joins TRBV7-3 to TRBJ1-1, with D maybe TRBD1 (6 bases). Germline lookup yields CDR1 SGHTA and CDR2 FQGTGA. The CDR3 consists of 13 residues. Between the trimmed V and J ends, which lost 5 bases and 1 base, there was a span of 8 bases. The CDR3 sequence: CASSPQGNTEAFF. CDR3 DNA sequence: TGTGCCAGCAGCCCACAGGGGAACACTGAAGCTTTCTTT.

V usage is TRBV4-1 and J usage is TRBJ2-3; 7 bases map to TRBD2. The CDR3 totals 16 residues. Unmatched junction bases numbered 9, after V lost 0 bases and J lost 6 bases. Germline V lookup: CDR1 MGHRA, CDR2 YSYEKL. CDR3 loop: CASSQEQRGWRDTQYF. DNA of the CDR3: TGCGCCAGCAGCCAAGAGCAGCGGGGCTGGCGGGATACGCAGTATTTT.

This chain joins TRBV28 and TRBJ1-1; TRBD1 might be the D (6 bases). This CDR3 contains 13 residues. CDR1 and CDR2 (germline): MDHEN, SYDVKM. The V end was cut by 6 bases, the J end by 5 bases, with 13 bases between. The CDR3 DNA follows: TGTGCCAGCAGCCTGGGAGGGGGGACTGAAGCTTTCTTT. Amino acids: CASSLGGGTEAFF.

The rearrangement links TRBV28 to TRBJ2-1; 9 nucleotides agree with TRBD2. The CDR3 loop spans 17 amino acids. Germline V gene lookup returns CDR1 MDHEN and CDR2 SYDVKM. Unmatched junction bases numbered 7, after V lost 4 bases and J lost 0 bases. Written as DNA, the CDR3 is TGTGCCAGCAGTTCCCACAGCGGGAGGAACTCCTACAATGAGCAGTTCTTC. As protein: CASSSHSGRNSYNEQFF.

V and J are TRBV5-4 and TRBJ2-7; 12 nucleotides line up with TRBD1. Germline CDR1 reads SGHNT; CDR2 reads YYREEE (reference sequence). V dropped 4 bases and J dropped 7; count of bases not matched to a gene: 6. There are 14 residues in the CDR3. CDR3 region: CASSGDRGLGEQYF. For the CDR3, the DNA is TGTGCCAGCAGCGGGGACAGGGGGCTGGGGGAGCAGTACTTC.

The CDR3 protein is CASSLETGGYNEQFF. The CDR3 DNA is TGTGCCAGCAGCCTCGAGACAGGGGGCTACAATGAGCAGTTCTTC. The J gene is TRBJ2-1, the V gene TRBV11-3; 9 bases agree with TRBD1. The CDR3 spans 15 residues. V trimming: 5 bases; J trimming: 3 bases; junction bases outside the gene matches: 5. Per the germline V gene, CDR1 is SGHNT and CDR2 is YENEEA.

The rearrangement joins TRBV5-1 to TRBJ2-3; D perhaps matches TRBD2 (6 bases). Germline assignment: CDR1 SGHRS and CDR2 YFSETQ. This CDR3 comprises 17 residues. The V end lost 0 bases, the J end lost 5 bases, and 19 bases lay between the germline ends. Here the CDR3 DNA reads TGCGCCAGCAGCTTGGGTTCTAGCGAGACCCGGGGAGATACGCAGTATTTT. Protein product: CASSLGSSETRGDTQYF.

The rearrangement joins TRBV4-1 to TRBJ2-7; TRBD2 matches 7 bases. In germline, CDR1 is MGHRA, CDR2 YSYEKL. This CDR3 has 17 amino acids. V was pared by 0 bases and J by 2 bases, with 10 bases of the junction left unmatched. CDR3 amino acids: CASSQDESGGNAYEQYF. CDR3 DNA sequence: TGCGCCAGCAGCCAAGATGAGTCGGGGGGAAATGCCTACGAGCAGTACTTC.

The V call is TRBV19, the J call TRBJ1-5, with 7 bases aligning to TRBD1. The V and J ends lost 8 bases and 7 bases, in that order; junction bases with no gene match: 5. The CDR3 runs 12 residues. Germline-derived CDR1 and CDR2 are LNHDA and SQIVND (reference sequence). The CDR3, as DNA: TGTGCCAGTTCGACAGGGTGGCAGCCCCAGCATTTT. Its translation is CASSTGWQPQHF.

The chain couples TRBV6-5 to TRBJ1-1; the D is unclear. CDR1 is MNHEY, CDR2 SVGAGI, per germline. Trimming shortened V by 7 bases and J by 1 base, and 4 bases separated the two germline ends. This CDR3 is 11 amino acids long. DNA of the CDR3: TGTGCCAGCATCTCGAACACTGAAGCTTTCTTT. This sequence encodes CASISNTEAFF.

The chain is built from TRBV18 and TRBJ1-3; unclear D gene. Germline-derived CDR1 and CDR2 are KGHSH and LQKENI. V shed 0 bases and J shed 0 bases, with 15 bases lying between them. There are 18 residues in the CDR3. CDR3 in amino acids: CASSPPGRSEVSGNTIYF. Written as DNA, the CDR3 is TGTGCCAGCTCACCACCCGGTCGGTCTGAGGTCTCTGGAAACACCATATATTTT.

This chain links TRBV25-1 with TRBJ2-7; tentative D call: TRBD1 (5 bases). V shed 2 bases and J shed 3 bases, with 14 bases lying between them. Germline V gene data show CDR1 as MGHDK and CDR2 as SYGVNS. The CDR3 length is 15 residues. CDR3 coding DNA: TGTGCCAGCAGTGAAGGGGCCGTGCCGCACTACGAGCAGTACTTC. Translation gives CASSEGAVPHYEQYF.

This clone showed up just once. This chain connects TRBV19 to TRBJ1-2; D perhaps matches TRBD1 (6 bases). V lost 6 bases, J lost 0 bases, and 11 bases lay in between. Germline lookup yields CDR1 LNHDA and CDR2 SQIVND (reference sequence). The CDR3 length is 14 residues. The CDR3 region is CASRRQDPNYGYTF. CDR3 DNA sequence: TGTGCCAGTAGACGACAGGACCCTAACTATGGCTACACCTTC.

The chain carries TRBV5-6 and TRBJ2-2; TRBD1 matches at 11 bases. In germline, CDR1 is SGHDT, CDR2 YYEEEE. The CDR3 has 19 residues. V dropped 6 bases and J dropped 0; count of bases not matched to a gene: 13. The DNA of the CDR3 is TGTGCCAGCAACACGCGGATTACGGGACAGGGGGCGAACACCGGGGAGCTGTTTTTT. This translates into CASNTRITGQGANTGELFF. Full variable domain (rest looked up from reference TRBV5-6 and TRBJ2-2): DAGVTQSPTHLIKTRGQQVTLRCSPKSGHDTVSWYQQALGQGPQFIFQYYEEEERQRGNFPDRFSGHQFPNYSSELNVNALLLGDSALYLCASNTRITGQGANTGELFFGEGSRLTVL.

The chain joins TRBV6-5 to TRBJ2-5; weak D call: TRBD1 (5 bases). V was clipped by 6 bases and J by 0 bases, with 14 bases between them. This CDR3 is 15 amino acids long. The germline gives CDR1 MNHEY, CDR2 SVGAGI. The CDR3 DNA follows: TGTGCCAGCAGGCCACAGGTAGTAGACCAAGAGACCCAGTACTTC. Encoded protein: CASRPQVVDQETQYF.

The rearrangement joins TRBV7-9 to TRBJ2-3; no clear D. CDR3 size: 12 residues. With 5 bases removed from V and 0 bases from J, the gap between germline ends came to 3 bases. From germline, CDR1 is SEHNR and CDR2 FQNEAQ (reference sequence). The CDR3: CASSTSTDTQYF. The CDR3 region has the DNA TGTGCCAGCAGCACAAGCACAGATACGCAGTATTTT.